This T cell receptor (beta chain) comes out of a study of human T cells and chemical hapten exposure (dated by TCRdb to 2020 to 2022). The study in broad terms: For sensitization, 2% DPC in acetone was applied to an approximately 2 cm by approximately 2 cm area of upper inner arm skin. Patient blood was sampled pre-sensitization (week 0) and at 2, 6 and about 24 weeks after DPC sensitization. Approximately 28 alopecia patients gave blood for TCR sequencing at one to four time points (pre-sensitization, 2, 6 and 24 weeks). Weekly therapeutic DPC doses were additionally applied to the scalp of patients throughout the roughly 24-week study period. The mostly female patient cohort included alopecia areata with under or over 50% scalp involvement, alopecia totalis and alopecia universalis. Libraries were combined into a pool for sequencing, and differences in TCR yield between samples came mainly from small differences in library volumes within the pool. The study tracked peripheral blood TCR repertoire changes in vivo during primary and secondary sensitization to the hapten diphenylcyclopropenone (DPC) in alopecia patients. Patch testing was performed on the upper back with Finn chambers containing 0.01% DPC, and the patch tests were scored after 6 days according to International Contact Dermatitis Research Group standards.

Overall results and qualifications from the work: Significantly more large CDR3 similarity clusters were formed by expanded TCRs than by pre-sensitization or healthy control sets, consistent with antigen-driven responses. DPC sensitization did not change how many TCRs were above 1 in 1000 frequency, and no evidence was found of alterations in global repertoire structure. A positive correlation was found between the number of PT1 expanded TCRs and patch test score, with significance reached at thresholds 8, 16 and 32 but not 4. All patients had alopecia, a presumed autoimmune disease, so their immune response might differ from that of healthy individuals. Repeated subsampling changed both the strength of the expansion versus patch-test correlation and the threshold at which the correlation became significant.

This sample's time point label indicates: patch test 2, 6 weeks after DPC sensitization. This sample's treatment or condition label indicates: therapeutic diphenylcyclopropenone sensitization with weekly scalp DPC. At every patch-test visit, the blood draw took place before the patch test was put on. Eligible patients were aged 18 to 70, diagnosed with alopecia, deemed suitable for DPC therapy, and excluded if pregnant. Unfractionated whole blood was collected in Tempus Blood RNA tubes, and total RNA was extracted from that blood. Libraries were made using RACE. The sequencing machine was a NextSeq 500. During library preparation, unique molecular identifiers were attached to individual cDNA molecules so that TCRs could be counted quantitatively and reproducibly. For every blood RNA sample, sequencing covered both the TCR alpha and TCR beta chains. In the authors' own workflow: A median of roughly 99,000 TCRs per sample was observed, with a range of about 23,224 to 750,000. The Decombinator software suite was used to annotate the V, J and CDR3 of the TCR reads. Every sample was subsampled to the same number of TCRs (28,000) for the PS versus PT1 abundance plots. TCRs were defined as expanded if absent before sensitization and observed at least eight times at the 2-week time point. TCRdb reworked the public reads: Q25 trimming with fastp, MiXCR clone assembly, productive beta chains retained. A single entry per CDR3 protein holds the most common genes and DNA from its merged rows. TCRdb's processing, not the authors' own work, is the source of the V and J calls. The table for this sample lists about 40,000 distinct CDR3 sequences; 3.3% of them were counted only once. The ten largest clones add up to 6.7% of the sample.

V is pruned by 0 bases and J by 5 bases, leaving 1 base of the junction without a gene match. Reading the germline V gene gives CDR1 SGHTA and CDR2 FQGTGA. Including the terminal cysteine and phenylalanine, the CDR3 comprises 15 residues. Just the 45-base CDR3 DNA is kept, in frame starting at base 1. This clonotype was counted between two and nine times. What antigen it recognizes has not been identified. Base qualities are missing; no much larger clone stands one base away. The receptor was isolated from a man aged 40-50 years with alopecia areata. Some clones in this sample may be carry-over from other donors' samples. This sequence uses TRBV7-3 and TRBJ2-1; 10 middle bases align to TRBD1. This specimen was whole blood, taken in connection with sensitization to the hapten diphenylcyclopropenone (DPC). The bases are TGTGCCAGCAGCTTAACGGGACAGGGGAACAATGAGCAGTTCTTC. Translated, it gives CASSLTGQGNNEQFF.